The sequence of this TCR beta chain was determined in a study of blood T cell repertoires in COVID-19. Study context: The origin of the acute and convalescent COVID-19 samples was the United States, Italy and Spain.

Under the authors' procedure: The authors estimated nucleated cell counts from reference gene primer amplification. Libraries were prepared by immunoSEQ multiplex PCR; TCRdb keeps only in-frame clonotypes and omits some of them. The V and J calls and the clone size are those of that table, but D and trimming were determined from the DNA. The table includes 430,000 or so clones, roughly 88% detected once. This clone was found once. Per the germline V gene, CDR1 is MDHEN and CDR2 is SYDVKM. The CDR3 length is 14 residues. After removal of 6 bases from V and 7 bases from J, the junction contained 11 bases not matched to a gene. In terms of age and location, participants ranged from roughly 18 to 100 years and lived in approximately 24 US areas.

Sequenced sample: PBMCs or T cells enriched from blood (not recorded which). This receptor was taken from a woman in her late teens or twenties who had been exposed to COVID-19. The rearrangement joins TRBV28 to TRBJ2-7; TRBD2 agrees at 8 bases. Here the CDR3 reads CASSDGGGVKEQYF. In nucleotides, the CDR3 is TGTGCCAGCAGCGACGGGGGGGGAGTAAAAGAGCAGTACTTC.